This T cell receptor (beta chain) was recovered during a study of T cells expressing NK-cell markers. Study context: HCMV seropositivity marked most of the eight sequenced donors; one was seronegative. Points from the study as a whole: A handful of donors likewise had their CD3+CD56-NKG2C+ fraction led by these clonotypes.

5'RACE template switching with UMIs produced the TCR beta cDNA. Each CDR3 protein gets one entry in TCRdb, which reprocessed the 5' RACE reads and gives no DNA. Recorded for this sample: 150,000 to 160,000 distinct CDR3 sequences. For this clonotype: Its specificity is not known.

The origin of this receptor is a woman aged 50 to 60 in good health. Sequencing input: blood T cells: a sorted CD56 or NKG2C T cell subset, CD4+ or CD8+ T cells, or bulk PBMC T cells (not recorded which).

The CDR3 is CASSQVTGPSNQPQHF. The chain combines TRBV4-1 with TRBJ1-5; TCRdb returns TRBD1, unconfirmable since there is no DNA. The CDR3 is made up of 16 amino acids. Germline V gene sequence: CDR1 MGHRA, CDR2 YSYEKL.